This TCR beta chain originates from a study of T-cell memory formation after mild COVID-19. Looking at the study overall: For the most part, TCR clusters were specific to one donor.

TCRdb re-derived calls from the 5' RACE reads in MiXCR, one entry per CDR3 protein. The data hold roughly 450,000 distinct CDR3 sequences, with around a sixth observed a single time. Comment on this clonotype: Its antigen is unidentified.

Overall study findings and caveats: Shrinking CD4+ clones were chiefly CM and EM; CD8+ ones were chiefly EMRA.

J gave up 11 bases and V 5 bases, and 18 bases lay outside the gene matches. CDR3 length: 17 residues. V and J are TRBV12-3 or TRBV12-4 and TRBJ2-4; TRBD1 agrees at 10 bases. Sample: PBMCs or a T cell subset sorted from them (not recorded which). The receptor comes from an adult woman who had mild COVID-19 (a few samples of this study predate the infection). Cell type and time point are not known. The CDR3 loop is CASSPRWGQGFHVVQYF. Written as DNA, the CDR3 is TGTGCCAGCAGTCCACGTTGGGGACAGGGGTTCCACGTGGTTCAGTACTTC.